This T cell receptor (beta chain) was retrieved from a study of shared clonotypes between healthy human individuals. Whole-study results and caveats: Sampling included only blood; tissue repertoires likely differ. The study drew on few donors, limiting represented genetic and exposure-history diversity.

This clone was picked up a small number of times. The target antigen is unknown. Germline values: CDR1 LGHNA, CDR2 YNFKEQ. V shed 1 base, J shed 2 bases, and the junction held 4 bases outside the gene matches. CDR3 length: 17 residues. At a deep level, the assay was run. Using immunoSEQ multiplex PCR, the repertoire was profiled, and TCRdb retains in-frame clones only, with some absent. The sample has 400,000 to 600,000 clones; around 79% are singletons. Sequences were obtained from PBMCs. The sequence derives from a woman aged 40 to 50 in good health. Some clones in this sample may be carry-over from other donors' samples. This sequence joins TRBV4-2 and TRBJ2-7, with 14 bases that match TRBD2. CDR3 protein: CASSQGLAGGPAYEQYF. CDR3 DNA sequence: TGTGCCAGCAGCCAAGGACTAGCGGGAGGGCCAGCCTACGAGCAGTACTTC.